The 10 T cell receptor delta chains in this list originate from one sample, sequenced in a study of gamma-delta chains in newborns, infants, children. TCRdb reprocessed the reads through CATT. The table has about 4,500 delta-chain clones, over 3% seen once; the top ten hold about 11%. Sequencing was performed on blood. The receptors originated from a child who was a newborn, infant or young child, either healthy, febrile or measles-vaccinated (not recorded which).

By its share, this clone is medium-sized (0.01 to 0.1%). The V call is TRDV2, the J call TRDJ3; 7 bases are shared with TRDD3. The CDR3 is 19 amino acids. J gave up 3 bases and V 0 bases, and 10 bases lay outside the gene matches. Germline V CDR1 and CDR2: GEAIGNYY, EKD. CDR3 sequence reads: CACDTVGNWGGWDTRQMFF. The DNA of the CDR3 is TGTGCCTGTGACACCGTTGGGAACTGGGGCGGCTGGGACACCCGACAGATGTTTTTC.

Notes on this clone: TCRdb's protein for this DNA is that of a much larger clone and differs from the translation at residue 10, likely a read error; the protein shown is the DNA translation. CDR3 region: CACDTGGYWGTRQMFF. CDR3 DNA: TGTGCCTGTGACACTGGGGGATACTGGGGCACCCGACAGATGTTTTTC. The rearrangement joins TRDV2 to TRDJ3, with TRDD3 identical over 10 bases. Germline CDR1 and CDR2: GEAIGNYY and EKD. This CDR3 has 16 amino acids.

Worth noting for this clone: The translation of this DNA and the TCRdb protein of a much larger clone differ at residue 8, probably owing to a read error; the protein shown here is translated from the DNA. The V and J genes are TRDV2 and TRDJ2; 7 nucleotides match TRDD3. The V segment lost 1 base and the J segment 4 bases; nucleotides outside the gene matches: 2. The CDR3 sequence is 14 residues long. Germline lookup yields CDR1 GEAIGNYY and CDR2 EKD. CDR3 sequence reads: CACDTLGGTAQLFF. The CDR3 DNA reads TGTGCCTGTGACACTCTGGGGGGGACAGCACAACTCTTCTTT.

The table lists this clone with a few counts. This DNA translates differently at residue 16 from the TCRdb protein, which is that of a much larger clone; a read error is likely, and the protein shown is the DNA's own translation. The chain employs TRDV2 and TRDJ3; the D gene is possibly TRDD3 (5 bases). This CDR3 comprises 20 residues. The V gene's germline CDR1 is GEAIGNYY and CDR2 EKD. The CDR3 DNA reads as TGTGCCTGTGACACCGTAGAGATCCGCTTGGGCTCCTGGGACACCCAACAGATGTTTTTC. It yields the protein CACDTVEIRLGSWDTQQMFF.

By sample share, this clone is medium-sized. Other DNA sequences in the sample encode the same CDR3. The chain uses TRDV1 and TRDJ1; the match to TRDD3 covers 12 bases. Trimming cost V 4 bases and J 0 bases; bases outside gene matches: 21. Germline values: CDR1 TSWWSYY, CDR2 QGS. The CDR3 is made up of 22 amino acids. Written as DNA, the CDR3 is TGTGCTCTTGGGGCCCTTCCTTTTCCCTCTGGGGGATACGCGGGGTACACCGATAAACTCATCTTT. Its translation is CALGALPFPSGGYAGYTDKLIF.

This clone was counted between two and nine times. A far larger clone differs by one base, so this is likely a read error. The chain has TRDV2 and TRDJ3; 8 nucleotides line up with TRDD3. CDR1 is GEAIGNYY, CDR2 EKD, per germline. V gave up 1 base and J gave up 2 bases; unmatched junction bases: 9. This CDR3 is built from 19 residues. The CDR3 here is CACDTVLRDTAWDTRQMFF. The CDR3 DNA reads TGTGCCTGTGACACTGTACTGAGGGATACGGCCTGGGACACCCGACAGATGTTTTTC.

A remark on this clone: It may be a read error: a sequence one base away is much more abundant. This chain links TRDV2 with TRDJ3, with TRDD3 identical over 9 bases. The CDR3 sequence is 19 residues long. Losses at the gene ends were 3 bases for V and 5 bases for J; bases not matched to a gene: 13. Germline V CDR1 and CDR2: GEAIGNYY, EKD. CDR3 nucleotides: TGTGCCTGTGACTCCCCTGGGGATACGCGAACCCGGGACACCCGACAGATGTTTTTC. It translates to CACDSPGDTRTRDTRQMFF.

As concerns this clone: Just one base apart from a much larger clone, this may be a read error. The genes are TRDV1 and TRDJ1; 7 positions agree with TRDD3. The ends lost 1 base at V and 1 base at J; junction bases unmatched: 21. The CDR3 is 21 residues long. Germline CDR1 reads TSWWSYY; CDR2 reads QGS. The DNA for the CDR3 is TGTGCTCTTGGGGAACGTTTCACCCACGTTCTGGGGGGATGGGCCACCGATAAACTCATCTTT. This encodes CALGERFTHVLGGWATDKLIF.

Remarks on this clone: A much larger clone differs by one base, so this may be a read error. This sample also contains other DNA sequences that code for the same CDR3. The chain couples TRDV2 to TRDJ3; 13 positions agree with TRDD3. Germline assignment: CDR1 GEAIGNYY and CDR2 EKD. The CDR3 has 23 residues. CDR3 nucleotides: TGCGCCTGTGACACGGGATACTGGGGGATACGCAAAACCAGCTCCTGGGACACCCGACAGATGTTTTTC. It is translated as CACDTGYWGIRKTSSWDTRQMFF.

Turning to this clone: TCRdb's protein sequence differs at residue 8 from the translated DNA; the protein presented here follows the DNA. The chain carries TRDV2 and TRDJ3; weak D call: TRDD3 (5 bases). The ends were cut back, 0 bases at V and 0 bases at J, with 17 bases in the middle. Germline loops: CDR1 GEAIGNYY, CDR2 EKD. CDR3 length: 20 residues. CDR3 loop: CACDTVRRGSSSWDTRQMFF. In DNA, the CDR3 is TGTGCCTGTGACACCGTAAGGCGGGGGTCCAGCTCCTGGGACACCCGACAGATGTTTTTC.